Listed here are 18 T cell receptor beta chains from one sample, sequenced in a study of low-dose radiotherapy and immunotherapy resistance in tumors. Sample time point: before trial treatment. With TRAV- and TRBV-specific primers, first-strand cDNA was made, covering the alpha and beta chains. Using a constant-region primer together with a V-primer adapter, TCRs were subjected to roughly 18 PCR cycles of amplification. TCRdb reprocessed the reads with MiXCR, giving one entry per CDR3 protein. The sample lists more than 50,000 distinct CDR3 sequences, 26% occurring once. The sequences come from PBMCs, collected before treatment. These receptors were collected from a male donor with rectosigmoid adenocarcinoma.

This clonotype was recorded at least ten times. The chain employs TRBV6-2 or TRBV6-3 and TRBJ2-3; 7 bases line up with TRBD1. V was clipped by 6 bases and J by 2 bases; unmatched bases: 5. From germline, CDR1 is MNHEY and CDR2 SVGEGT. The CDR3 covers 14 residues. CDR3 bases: TGTGCCAGCAGATACAGGGGACCCACAGATACGCAGTATTTT. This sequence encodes CASRYRGPTDTQYF.

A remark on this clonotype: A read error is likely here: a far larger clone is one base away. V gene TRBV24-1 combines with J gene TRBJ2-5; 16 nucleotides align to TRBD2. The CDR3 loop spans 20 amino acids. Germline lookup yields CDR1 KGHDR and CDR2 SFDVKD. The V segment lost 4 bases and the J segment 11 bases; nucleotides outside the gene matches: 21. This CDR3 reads CATSDPLPGLAGGSYNEQYF. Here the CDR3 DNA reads TGTGCCACCAGTGACCCACTCCCGGGACTAGCGGGAGGGTCCTACAATGAGCAGTACTTC.

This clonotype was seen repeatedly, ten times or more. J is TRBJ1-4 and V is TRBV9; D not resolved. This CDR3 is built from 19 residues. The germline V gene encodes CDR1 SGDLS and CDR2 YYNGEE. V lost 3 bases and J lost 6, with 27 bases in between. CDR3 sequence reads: CASSANQNSGGLEDEKLFF. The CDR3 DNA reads TGTGCCAGCAGCGCCAATCAGAATTCCGGAGGGCTTGAGGATGAAAAACTGTTTTTT.

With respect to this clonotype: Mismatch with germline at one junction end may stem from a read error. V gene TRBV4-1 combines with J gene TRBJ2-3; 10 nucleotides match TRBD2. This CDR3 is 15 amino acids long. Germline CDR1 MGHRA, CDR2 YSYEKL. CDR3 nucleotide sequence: TGTGCCAGCAGCCAAGCGGGGGGGCCAACAGATACGCAGTATTTT. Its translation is CASSQAGGPTDTQYF.

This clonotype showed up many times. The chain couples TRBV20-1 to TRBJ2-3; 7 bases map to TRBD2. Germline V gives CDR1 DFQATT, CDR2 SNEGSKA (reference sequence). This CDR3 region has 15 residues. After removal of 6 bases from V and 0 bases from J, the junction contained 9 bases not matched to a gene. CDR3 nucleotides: TGCAGTGCGAAGACAACGACTAGCAGCACAGATACGCAGTATTTT. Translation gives CSAKTTTSSTDTQYF.

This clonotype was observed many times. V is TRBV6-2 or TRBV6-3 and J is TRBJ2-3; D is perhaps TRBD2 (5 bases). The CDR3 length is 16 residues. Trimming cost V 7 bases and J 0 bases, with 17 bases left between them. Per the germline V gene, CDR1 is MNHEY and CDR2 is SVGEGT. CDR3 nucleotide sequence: TGTGCCAGCAATCCTACGACTGAGCGGAGCACAGATACGCAGTATTTT. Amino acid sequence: CASNPTTERSTDTQYF.

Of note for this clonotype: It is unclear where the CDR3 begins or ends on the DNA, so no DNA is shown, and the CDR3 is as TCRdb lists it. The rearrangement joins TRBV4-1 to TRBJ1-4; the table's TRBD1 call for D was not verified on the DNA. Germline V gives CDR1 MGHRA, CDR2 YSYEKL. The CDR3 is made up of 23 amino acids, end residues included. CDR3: CASSPTGTYQETQYFGPNEKLFF.

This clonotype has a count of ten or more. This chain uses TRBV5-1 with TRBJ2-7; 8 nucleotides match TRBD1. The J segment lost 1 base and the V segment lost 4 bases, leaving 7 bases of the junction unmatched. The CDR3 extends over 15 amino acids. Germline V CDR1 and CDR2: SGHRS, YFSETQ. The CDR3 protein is CASSPDRGLSYEQYF. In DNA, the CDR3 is TGCGCCAGCAGCCCTGACAGGGGATTATCCTACGAGCAGTACTTC.

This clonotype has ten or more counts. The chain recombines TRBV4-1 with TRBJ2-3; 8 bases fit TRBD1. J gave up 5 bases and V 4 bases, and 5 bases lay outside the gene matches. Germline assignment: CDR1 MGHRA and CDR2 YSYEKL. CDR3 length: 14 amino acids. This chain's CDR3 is CASSPQGAGDTQYF. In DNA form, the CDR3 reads TGCGCCAGCAGCCCCCAGGGGGCCGGAGATACGCAGTATTTT.

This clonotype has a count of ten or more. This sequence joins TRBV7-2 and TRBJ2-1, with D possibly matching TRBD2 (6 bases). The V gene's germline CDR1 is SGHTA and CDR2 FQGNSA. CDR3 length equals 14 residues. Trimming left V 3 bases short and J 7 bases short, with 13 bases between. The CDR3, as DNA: TGTGCCAGCAGCTTCCCAACTAGCCGTAATGAGCAGTTCTTC. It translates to CASSFPTSRNEQFF.

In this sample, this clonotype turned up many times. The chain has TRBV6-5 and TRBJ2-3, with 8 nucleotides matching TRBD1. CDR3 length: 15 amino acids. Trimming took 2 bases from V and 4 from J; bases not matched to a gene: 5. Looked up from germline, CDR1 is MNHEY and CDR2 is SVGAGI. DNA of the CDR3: TGTGCCAGCAGTTACCGGACAGGGTCCGCAGATACGCAGTATTTT. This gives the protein CASSYRTGSADTQYF.

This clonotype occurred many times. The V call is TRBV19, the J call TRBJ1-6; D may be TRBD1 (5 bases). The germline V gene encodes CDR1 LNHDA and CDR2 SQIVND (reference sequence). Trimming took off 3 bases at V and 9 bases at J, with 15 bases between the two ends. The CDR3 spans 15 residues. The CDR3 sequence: CASSIDPGSGSPLHF. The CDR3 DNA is TGTGCCAGTAGTATTGACCCAGGGAGCGGTTCACCCCTCCACTTT.

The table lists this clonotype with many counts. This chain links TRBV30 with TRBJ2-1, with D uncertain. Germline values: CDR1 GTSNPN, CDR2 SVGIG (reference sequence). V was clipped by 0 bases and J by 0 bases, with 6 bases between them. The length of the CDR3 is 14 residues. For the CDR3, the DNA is TGTGCCTGGAGTGTATCAAACTCCTACAATGAGCAGTTCTTC. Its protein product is CAWSVSNSYNEQFF.

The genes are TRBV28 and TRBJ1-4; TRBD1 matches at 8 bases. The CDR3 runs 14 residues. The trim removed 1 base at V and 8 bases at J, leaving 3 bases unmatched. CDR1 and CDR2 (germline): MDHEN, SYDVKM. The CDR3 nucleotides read TGTGCCAGCAGTTTATCAGGGGGCAGGGAAAAACTGTTTTTT. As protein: CASSLSGGREKLFF.

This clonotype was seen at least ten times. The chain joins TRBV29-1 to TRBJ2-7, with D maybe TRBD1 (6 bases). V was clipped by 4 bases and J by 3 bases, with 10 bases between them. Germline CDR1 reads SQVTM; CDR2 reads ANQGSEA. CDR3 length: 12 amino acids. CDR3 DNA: TGCAGCGTTGTCCGGGACAACTACGAGCAGTACTTC. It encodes CSVVRDNYEQYF.

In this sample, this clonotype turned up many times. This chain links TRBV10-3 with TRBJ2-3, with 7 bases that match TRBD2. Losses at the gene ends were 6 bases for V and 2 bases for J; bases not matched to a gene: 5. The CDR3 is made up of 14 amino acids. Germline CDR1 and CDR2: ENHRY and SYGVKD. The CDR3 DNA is TGTGCCATCAGGCGGGAGTCTGACACAGATACGCAGTATTTT. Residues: CAIRRESDTDTQYF.

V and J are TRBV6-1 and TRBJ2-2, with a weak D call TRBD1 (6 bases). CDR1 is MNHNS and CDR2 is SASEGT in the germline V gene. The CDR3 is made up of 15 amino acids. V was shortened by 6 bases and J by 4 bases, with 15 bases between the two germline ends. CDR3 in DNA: TGTGCCAGCAGATTAAACAGGGTCCGCACCGGGGAGCTGTTTTTT. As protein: CASRLNRVRTGELFF.

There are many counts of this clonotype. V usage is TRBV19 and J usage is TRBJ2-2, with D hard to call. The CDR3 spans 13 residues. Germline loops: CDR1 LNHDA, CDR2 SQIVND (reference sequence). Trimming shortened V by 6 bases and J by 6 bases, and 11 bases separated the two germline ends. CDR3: CASSSFSAGELFF. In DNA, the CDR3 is TGTGCCAGTAGCTCGTTCAGCGCCGGGGAGCTGTTTTTT.